This T cell receptor (beta chain) was sequenced during a study of T cell responses to AZD1222 COVID-19 vaccine. Assay used: immunoSEQ multiplex PCR; TCRdb lists only in-frame clones, some missing. The data hold tens of thousands of clones, with roughly 90% observed a single time. The CDR3 contains 17 residues. In this sample, this clone turned up a few times. Its antigen is currently unknown. General study findings and limits: Regions 160-218 and 743-854 held dominance among vaccine-associated CD4 TCRs, which spanned spike. Donors skewed white British and female; clonal diversity was possibly underestimated. Spike-specific TCR breadth and depth both grew after two AZD1222 doses.

This chain connects TRBV21-1 to TRBJ2-6; the D segment call TRBD1 is taken from the table without a DNA check. TRBV21-1 is annotated as a pseudogene. The clonotype comes from an adult who received the AZD1222 COVID-19 vaccine. The sample was peripheral blood, taken 28 days after the second AZD1222 dose. CDR3 DNA: TGTGCCAGCAAACCGGACAGGGGCGGGTCTGGGGCCAACGTCCTGACTTTC. Its translation: CASKPDRGGSGANVLTF.